The 3 T cell receptor beta chains below all came from one sample that was sequenced in a study of cytomegalovirus exposure and HLA in healthy donors. Measured with immunoSEQ multiplex PCR; TCRdb has only the in-frame clones, and not every one. The table shows roughly 200,000 clones, with about four fifths occurring only once. The sequenced material came from PBMCs. The receptors come from a woman aged 18-29 years in good health and CMV-seropositive.

The rearrangement uses TRBV5-4 and TRBJ1-4; 7 bases line up with TRBD1. J lost 10 bases, V lost 3 bases, and 9 bases had no gene match. Per germline, CDR1 SGHNT and CDR2 YYREEE (reference sequence). This CDR3 comprises 14 residues. CDR3 bases: TGTGCCAGCAGCTCCCAGGGGGAAGATGGAAAACTGTTTTTT. Its protein is CASSSQGEDGKLFF.

On this clone: Mismatch with germline at one junction end may stem from a read error. This chain uses TRBV4-1 with TRBJ1-2; D possibly corresponds to TRBD1 (5 bases). CDR3 size: 14 residues. From germline, CDR1 is MGHRA and CDR2 YSYEKL. CDR3 sequence (DNA): TGCGCCAGCAGCCAAGATCCCGGGACTCCCAGGACTGCCTTC. Amino acid sequence: CASSQDPGTPRTAF.

The chain recombines TRBV6-5 with TRBJ1-2; 7 bases are shared with TRBD1. CDR1 and CDR2 (germline): MNHEY, SVGAGI. With V trimmed by 2 bases and J by 4 bases, 7 bases remained unmatched. This CDR3 comprises 15 residues. CDR3 sequence (DNA): TGTGCCAGCAGTTACGAAGGGCAGGGGGTCTATGGCTACACCTTC. Its translation: CASSYEGQGVYGYTF.